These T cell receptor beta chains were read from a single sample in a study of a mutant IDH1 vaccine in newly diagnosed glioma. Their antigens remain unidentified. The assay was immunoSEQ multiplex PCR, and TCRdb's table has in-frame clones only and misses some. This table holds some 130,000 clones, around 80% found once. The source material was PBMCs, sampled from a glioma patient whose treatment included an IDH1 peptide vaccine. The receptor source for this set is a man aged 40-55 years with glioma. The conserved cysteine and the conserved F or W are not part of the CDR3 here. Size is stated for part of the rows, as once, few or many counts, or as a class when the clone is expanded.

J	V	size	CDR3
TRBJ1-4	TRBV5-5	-	ASSLRGGEEKLF
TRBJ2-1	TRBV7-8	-	ASSPSTGGDEQF
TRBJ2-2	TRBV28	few	ASRTRGELF
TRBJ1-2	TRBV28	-	ASSSFGQNYGYT
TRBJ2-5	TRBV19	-	ASSPRQGGVETQY
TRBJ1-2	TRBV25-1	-	ASSENGYT
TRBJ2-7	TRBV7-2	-	ASSSFNYEQY
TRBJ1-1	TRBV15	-	ATSRDSAKNTEAF
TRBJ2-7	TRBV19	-	ASSAPGQGIYEQY
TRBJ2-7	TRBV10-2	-	ASSETGRDTYEQY
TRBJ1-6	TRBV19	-	ASSIGVSYNSPLH
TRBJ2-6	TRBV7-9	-	ASSLGSYSGANVLT
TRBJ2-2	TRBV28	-	ASSLRLAGVFTGELF
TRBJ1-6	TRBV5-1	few	ASSIRDSRRNSPLH
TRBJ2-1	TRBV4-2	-	ASSQGNRDSVNEQF
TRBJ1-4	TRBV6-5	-	ASRATGREKLF
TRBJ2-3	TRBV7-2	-	ASSPTTDTQY